The rows below give T cell receptor beta chains drawn from one sample of a study of blood T cells in healthy people across ages. TCRdb processed the 5' RACE reads anew with MiXCR; each CDR3 protein has one entry. In the table there are 380,000 or so distinct CDR3 sequences, about half of which are singletons. The sample was blood. These receptors were obtained from a man in his 60s in good health. Both conserved end residues are part of each CDR3. A D gene is named only where the DNA matches it firmly. Rows may omit the clone size; those that give it use once, few, many or a size class.

CASSSTVVAPLYF,TGTGCCAGCAGCTCCACGGTGGTAGCTCCCTTGTACTTC,-,-,TRBJ2-5,TRBV7-6
CASSAAGGAYNEQFF,TGTGCCAGCAGCGCTGCCGGGGGGGCCTACAATGAGCAGTTCTTC,TRBD2,many,TRBJ2-1,TRBV6-1
CASSPVQGSRSGANVLTF,TGTGCCAGCAGCCCAGTACAGGGGTCCCGCTCTGGGGCCAACGTCCTGACTTTC,TRBD1,-,TRBJ2-6,TRBV6-1
CATSRGGGEDTQYF,TGTGCCACCAGCAGAGGCGGGGGGGAAGATACGCAGTATTTT,TRBD2,-,TRBJ2-3,TRBV15
CASTIRASYEQYF,TGTGCCAGCACCATCAGGGCCTCCTACGAGCAGTACTTC,-,few,TRBJ2-7,TRBV28
CSVDGTAQETQYF,TGCAGCGTTGATGGGACAGCACAAGAGACCCAGTACTTC,TRBD1,many,TRBJ2-5,TRBV29-1
CASSQEGRATDTQYF,TGTGCCAGCAGCCAGGAAGGGAGGGCTACAGATACGCAGTATTTT,TRBD2,many,TRBJ2-3,TRBV3-1
CASSSGPGKTQYF,TGTGCCAGCAGCTCCGGTCCAGGGAAGACCCAGTACTTC,-,few,TRBJ2-5,TRBV7-3
CASSTPSTGGYGYTF,TGTGCCAGTAGTACCCCTTCGACAGGCGGCTATGGCTACACCTTC,-,-,TRBJ1-2,TRBV19
CASRTSGRTRADTQYF,TGTGCCAGCAGGACTAGCGGGAGGACTAGAGCAGATACGCAGTATTTT,TRBD2,-,TRBJ2-3,TRBV12-3/TRBV12-4
CATGSGISYEQYF,TGTGCCACCGGTAGCGGCATATCCTACGAGCAGTACTTC,-,-,TRBJ2-7,TRBV15
CSVSLLDSWKETQYF,TGCAGCGTTAGCTTGTTGGACAGTTGGAAAGAGACCCAGTACTTC,-,many,TRBJ2-5,TRBV29-1
CASSLDQGKAYEQYF,TGTGCCAGCAGTTTAGACCAGGGGAAGGCCTACGAGCAGTACTTC,-,-,TRBJ2-7,TRBV28
CASSSGYEQYF,TGTGCCAGCAGCTCGGGGTACGAGCAGTACTTC,-,many,TRBJ2-7,TRBV9
CSARQIRTGRRAEAFF,TGCAGTGCTAGACAGATAAGGACAGGGAGAAGGGCTGAAGCTTTCTTT,TRBD1,-,TRBJ1-1,TRBV20-1
CASSVDRTGYGYTF,TGTGCCAGCAGCGTAGACAGGACAGGGTATGGCTACACCTTC,TRBD1,few,TRBJ1-2,TRBV9
CSARPVLNTEAFF,TGCAGTGCTAGGCCAGTGCTGAACACTGAAGCTTTCTTT,-,once,TRBJ1-1,TRBV20-1
CASSLRGAVTKSYEQYF,TGTGCCAGCAGCCTAAGGGGAGCGGTGACCAAATCCTACGAGCAGTACTTC,-,-,TRBJ2-7,TRBV27
CASSLGTSGHNEQFF,TGTGCCAGCAGCTTAGGAACTAGCGGACACAATGAGCAGTTCTTC,TRBD2,many,TRBJ2-1,TRBV11-3
CASSSIPGGFGNEQYF,TGCGCCAGCAGCTCTATCCCTGGGGGGTTCGGAAATGAGCAGTACTTC,-,-,TRBJ2-5,TRBV5-1
CASGRDSSYEQYF,TGTGCCAGCGGCCGGGACAGCTCCTACGAGCAGTACTTC,TRBD1,few,TRBJ2-7,TRBV6-1
CASRGQVRDIQYF,TGTGCCAGCAGGGGACAGGTTAGGGACATTCAGTACTTC,TRBD1,few,TRBJ2-4,TRBV2
CASSLPRDRKSSGANVLTF,TGTGCCAGCAGCTTACCTCGGGACAGAAAATCCTCTGGGGCCAACGTCCTGACTTTC,TRBD1,-,TRBJ2-6,TRBV7-8
CASSQDSDTQYF,TGTGCCAGCAGCCAAGACTCAGATACGCAGTATTTT,-,-,TRBJ2-3,TRBV4-2
CASSSDFSLYEQYF,TGTGCCAGCAGTTCTGACTTTTCCCTTTACGAGCAGTACTTC,-,-,TRBJ2-7,TRBV28
CASSDFDSHEQYF,TGTGCCAGCAGTGATTTTGACAGCCACGAGCAGTACTTC,-,-,TRBJ2-7,TRBV6-1
CASSYRGRTTYEQYF,TGTGCCAGCAGTTACCGTGGGAGAACTACCTACGAGCAGTACTTC,-,-,TRBJ2-7,TRBV6-2/TRBV6-3
CASSLQGQREKLFF,TGTGCCAGCAGTCTACAGGGCCAACGTGAAAAACTGTTTTTT,-,-,TRBJ1-4,TRBV6-6
CATSDGGQGKETQYF,TGTGCCACCAGTGATGGGGGACAGGGGAAGGAGACCCAGTACTTC,TRBD1,-,TRBJ2-5,TRBV24-1
CASSQGRTIQETQYF,TGTGCCAGCAGCCAGGGACGGACAATTCAAGAGACCCAGTACTTC,-,-,TRBJ2-5,TRBV4-2
CAISESGDTYGYTF,TGTGCCATCAGTGAGTCCGGGGACACCTATGGCTACACCTTC,-,once,TRBJ1-2,TRBV10-3
CASSQVLRGEQFF,TGTGCCAGCAGCCAAGTTCTCCGGGGTGAGCAGTTCTTC,-,-,TRBJ2-1,TRBV3-1
CASSLRRGGTGELFF,TGTGCCAGCAGCTTACGACGGGGGGGCACCGGGGAGCTGTTTTTT,TRBD2,-,TRBJ2-2,TRBV13
CSVRGLTGGRDEQYF,TGCAGCGTACGAGGTTTGACAGGGGGTAGGGACGAGCAGTACTTC,TRBD1,-,TRBJ2-7,TRBV29-1
CASSFQLKSYEQYF,TGTGCCAGCAGTTTCCAACTAAAATCCTACGAGCAGTACTTC,-,few,TRBJ2-7,TRBV12-3/TRBV12-4
CASRKGTLAKNIQYF,TGTGCCAGCAGGAAGGGGACTCTAGCCAAAAACATTCAGTACTTC,-,-,TRBJ2-4,TRBV2
CASSSIGLAGGGQYF,TGTGCCAGCAGTTCTATAGGGCTAGCGGGAGGGGGGCAGTACTTC,TRBD2,-,TRBJ2-5,TRBV28
CASRSSGGPHNEQFF,TGTGCCAGCAGGAGCTCGGGGGGGCCTCACAATGAGCAGTTCTTC,TRBD2,-,TRBJ2-1,TRBV12-3/TRBV12-4
CASSLGSVKGSEQYF,TGTGCCAGCAGCTTGGGATCTGTTAAGGGATCCGAGCAGTACTTC,-,-,TRBJ2-7,TRBV5-6
CASSLTPGPTSYGYTF,TGCGCCAGCAGCCTAACGCCGGGCCCTACCTCCTATGGCTACACCTTC,-,-,TRBJ1-2,TRBV5-1
CASSLTGVEYF,TGTGCCAGCAGCCTGACAGGGGTTGAGTACTTC,TRBD1,-,TRBJ2-4,TRBV6-1
CASLLAVDTQYF,TGTGCCAGCCTTCTAGCCGTAGATACGCAGTATTTT,-,few,TRBJ2-3,TRBV6-4
CASSQGDRGPTEKLFF,TGTGCCAGCAGCCAAGGGGACAGGGGACCGACTGAAAAACTGTTTTTT,TRBD1,-,TRBJ1-4,TRBV14
CATSDPGEVQETQYF,TGTGCCACCAGTGACCCCGGGGAGGTACAAGAGACCCAGTACTTC,-,once,TRBJ2-5,TRBV24-1
CASSPRAGQTGEKLFF,TGTGCCAGCAGCCCTCGGGCAGGTCAGACGGGCGAAAAACTGTTTTTT,-,-,TRBJ1-4,TRBV7-9
CASSFRDYEQYF,TGTGCCAGCAGCTTTCGGGATTACGAGCAGTACTTC,-,-,TRBJ2-7,TRBV7-2
CASSRDRATQETQYF,TGTGCCAGCAGCCGGGACAGAGCAACCCAAGAGACCCAGTACTTC,TRBD1,-,TRBJ2-5,TRBV28